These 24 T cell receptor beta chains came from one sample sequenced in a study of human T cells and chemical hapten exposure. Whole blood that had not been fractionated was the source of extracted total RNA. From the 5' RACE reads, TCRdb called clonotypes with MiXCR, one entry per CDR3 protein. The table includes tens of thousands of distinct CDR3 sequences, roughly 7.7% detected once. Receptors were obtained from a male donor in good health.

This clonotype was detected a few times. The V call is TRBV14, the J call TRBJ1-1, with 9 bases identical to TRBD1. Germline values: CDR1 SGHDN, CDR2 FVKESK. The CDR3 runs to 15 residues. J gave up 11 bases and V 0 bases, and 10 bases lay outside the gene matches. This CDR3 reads CASSQDVGGQGLAFF. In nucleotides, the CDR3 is TGTGCCAGCAGCCAAGATGTGGGGGGACAGGGTTTGGCTTTCTTT.

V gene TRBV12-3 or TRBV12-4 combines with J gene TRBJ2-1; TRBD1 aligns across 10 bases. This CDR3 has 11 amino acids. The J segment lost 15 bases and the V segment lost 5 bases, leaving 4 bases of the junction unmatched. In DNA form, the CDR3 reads TGTGCCAGCAGTCTGGGACAGGGGCCGTTCTTC. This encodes CASSLGQGPFF.

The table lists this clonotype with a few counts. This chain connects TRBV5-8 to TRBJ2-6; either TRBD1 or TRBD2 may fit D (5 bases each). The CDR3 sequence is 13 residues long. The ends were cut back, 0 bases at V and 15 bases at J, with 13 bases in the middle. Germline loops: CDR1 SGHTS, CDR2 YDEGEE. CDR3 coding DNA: TGTGCCAGCAGCTTGGGGGGGACCCAGGCCCTGACTTTC. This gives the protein CASSLGGTQALTF.

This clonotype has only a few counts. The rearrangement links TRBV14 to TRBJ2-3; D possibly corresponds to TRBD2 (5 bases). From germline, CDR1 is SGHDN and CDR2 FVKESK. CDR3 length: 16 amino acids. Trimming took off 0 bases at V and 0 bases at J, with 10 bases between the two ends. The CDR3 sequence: CASSQDLGGSTDTQYF. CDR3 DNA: TGTGCCAGCAGCCAAGATTTAGGCGGGAGCACAGATACGCAGTATTTT.

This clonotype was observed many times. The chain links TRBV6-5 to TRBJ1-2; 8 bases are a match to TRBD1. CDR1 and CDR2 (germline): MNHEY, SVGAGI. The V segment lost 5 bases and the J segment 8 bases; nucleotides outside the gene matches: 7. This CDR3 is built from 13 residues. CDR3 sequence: CASSTPSGGGYTF. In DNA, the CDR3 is TGTGCCAGCAGTACCCCGTCAGGGGGCGGCTACACCTTC.

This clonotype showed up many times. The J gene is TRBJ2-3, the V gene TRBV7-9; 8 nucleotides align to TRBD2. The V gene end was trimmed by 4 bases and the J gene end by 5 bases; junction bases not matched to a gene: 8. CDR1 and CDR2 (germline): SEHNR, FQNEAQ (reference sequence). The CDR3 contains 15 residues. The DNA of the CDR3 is TGTGCCAGCAGCTGGGGCCGGGGGGGCGGAGATACGCAGTATTTT. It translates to CASSWGRGGGDTQYF.

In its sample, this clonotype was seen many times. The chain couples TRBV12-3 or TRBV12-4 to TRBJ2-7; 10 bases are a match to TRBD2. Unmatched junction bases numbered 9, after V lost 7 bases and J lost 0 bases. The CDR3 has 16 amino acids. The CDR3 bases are TGTGCCAGCACCGCCGGGACTAGCGCGAGCTCCTACGAGCAGTACTTC. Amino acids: CASTAGTSASSYEQYF.

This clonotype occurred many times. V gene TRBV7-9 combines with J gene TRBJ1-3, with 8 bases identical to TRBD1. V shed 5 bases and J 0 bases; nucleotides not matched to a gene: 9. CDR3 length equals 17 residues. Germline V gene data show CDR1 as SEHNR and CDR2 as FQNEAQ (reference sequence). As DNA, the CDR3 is TGTGCCAGCAGCGCACGGGACAGGTCTACCTCTGGAAACACCATATATTTT. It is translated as CASSARDRSTSGNTIYF.

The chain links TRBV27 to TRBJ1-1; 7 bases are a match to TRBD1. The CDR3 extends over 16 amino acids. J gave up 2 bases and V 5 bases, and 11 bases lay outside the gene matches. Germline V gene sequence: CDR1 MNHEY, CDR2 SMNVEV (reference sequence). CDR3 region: CASSLLSGTDNTEAFF. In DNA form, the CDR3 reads TGTGCCAGCAGTCTCCTATCCGGGACAGATAACACTGAAGCTTTCTTT.

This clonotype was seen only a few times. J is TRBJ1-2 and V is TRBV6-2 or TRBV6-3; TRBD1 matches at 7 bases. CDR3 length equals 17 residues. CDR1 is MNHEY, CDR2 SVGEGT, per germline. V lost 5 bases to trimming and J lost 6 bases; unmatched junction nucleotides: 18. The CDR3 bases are TGTGCCAGCAGTCCGATTACCCTTACAGGGGTGTGGAATGGCTACACCTTC. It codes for CASSPITLTGVWNGYTF.

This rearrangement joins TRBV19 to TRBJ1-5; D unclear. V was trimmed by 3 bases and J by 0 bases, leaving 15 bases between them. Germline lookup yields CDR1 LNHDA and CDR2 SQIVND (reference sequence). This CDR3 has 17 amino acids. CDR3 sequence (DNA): TGTGCCAGTAGTATTTCAGCCCGGGATTATAGCAATCAGCCCCAGCATTTT. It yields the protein CASSISARDYSNQPQHF.

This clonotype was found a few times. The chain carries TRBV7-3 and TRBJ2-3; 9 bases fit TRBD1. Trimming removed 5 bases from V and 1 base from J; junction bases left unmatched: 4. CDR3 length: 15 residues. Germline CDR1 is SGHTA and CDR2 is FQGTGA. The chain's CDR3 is CASSRTGGRTDTQYF. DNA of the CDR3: TGTGCCAGCAGCAGAACAGGGGGCCGCACAGATACGCAGTATTTT.

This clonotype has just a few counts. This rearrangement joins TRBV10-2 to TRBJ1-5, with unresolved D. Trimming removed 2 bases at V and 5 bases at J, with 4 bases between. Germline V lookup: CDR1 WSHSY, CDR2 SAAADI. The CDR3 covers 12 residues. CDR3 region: CASSEVDQPQHF. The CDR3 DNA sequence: TGCGCCAGCAGTGAGGTAGATCAGCCCCAGCATTTT.

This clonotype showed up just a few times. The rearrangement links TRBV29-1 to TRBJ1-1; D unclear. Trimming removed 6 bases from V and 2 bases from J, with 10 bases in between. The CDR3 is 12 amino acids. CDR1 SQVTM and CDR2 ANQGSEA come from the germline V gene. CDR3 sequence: CSVSKGNTEAFF. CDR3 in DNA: TGCAGCGTCTCGAAGGGCAACACTGAAGCTTTCTTT.

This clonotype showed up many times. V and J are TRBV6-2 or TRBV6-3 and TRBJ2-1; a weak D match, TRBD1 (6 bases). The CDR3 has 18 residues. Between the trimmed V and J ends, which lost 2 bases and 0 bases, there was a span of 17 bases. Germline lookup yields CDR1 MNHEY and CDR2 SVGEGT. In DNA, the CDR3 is TGTGCCAGCAGTTACCCCCTCGGACAGACCTTCTCCTACAATGAGCAGTTCTTC. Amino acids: CASSYPLGQTFSYNEQFF.

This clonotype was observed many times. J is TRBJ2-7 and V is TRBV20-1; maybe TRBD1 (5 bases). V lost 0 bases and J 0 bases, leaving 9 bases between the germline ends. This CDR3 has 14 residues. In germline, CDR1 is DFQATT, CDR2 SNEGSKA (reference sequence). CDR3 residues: CSAREQTASYEQYF. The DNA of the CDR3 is TGCAGTGCTAGAGAACAGACAGCCTCCTACGAGCAGTACTTC.

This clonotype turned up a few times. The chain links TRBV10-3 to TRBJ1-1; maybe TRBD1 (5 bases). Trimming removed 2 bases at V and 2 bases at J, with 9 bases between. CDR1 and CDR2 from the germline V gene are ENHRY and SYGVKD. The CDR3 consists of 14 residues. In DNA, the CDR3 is TGTGCCATCAGTGAGGCCAGGGTAAACACTGAAGCTTTCTTT. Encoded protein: CAISEARVNTEAFF.

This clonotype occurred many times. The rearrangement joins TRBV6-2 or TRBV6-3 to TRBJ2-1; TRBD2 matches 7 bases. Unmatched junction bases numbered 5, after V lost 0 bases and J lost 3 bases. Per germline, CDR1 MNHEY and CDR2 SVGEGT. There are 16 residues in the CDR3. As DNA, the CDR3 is TGTGCCAGCAGTTACTCCCCCAGCGGGGTCTACAATGAGCAGTTCTTC. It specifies CASSYSPSGVYNEQFF.

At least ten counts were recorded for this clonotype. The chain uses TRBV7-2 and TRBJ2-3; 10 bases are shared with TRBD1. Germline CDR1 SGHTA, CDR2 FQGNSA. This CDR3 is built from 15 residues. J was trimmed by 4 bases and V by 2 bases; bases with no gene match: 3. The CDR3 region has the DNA TGTGCCAGCAGCTTACGACAGGGGGCCGCAGATACGCAGTATTTT. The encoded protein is CASSLRQGAADTQYF.

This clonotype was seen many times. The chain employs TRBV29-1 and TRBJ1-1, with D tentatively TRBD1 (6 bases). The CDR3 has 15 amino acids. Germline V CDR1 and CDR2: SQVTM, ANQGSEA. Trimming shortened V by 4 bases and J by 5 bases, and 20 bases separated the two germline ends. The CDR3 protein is CSVAQDGGVWTEAFF. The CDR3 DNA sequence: TGCAGCGTTGCCCAGGACGGGGGCGTTTGGACTGAAGCTTTCTTT.

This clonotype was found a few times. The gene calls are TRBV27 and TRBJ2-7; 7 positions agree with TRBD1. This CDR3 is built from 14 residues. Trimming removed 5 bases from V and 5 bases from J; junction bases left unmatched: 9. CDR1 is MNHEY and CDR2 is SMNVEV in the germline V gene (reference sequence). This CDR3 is CASSQNRGGDEQYF. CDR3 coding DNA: TGTGCCAGCAGTCAAAACAGGGGTGGCGACGAGCAGTACTTC.

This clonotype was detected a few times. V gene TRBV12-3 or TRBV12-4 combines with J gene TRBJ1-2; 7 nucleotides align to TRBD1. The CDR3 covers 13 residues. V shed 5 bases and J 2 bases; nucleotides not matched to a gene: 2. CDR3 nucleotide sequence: TGTGCCAGCAGTACGGACAGGAACTATGGCTACACCTTC. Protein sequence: CASSTDRNYGYTF.

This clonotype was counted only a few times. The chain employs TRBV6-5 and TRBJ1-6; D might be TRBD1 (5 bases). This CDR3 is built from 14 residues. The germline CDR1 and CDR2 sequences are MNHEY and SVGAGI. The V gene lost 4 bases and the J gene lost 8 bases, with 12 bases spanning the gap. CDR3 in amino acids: CASSSQGEYSPLHF. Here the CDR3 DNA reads TGTGCCAGCAGTTCCCAGGGAGAGTATTCACCCCTCCACTTT.

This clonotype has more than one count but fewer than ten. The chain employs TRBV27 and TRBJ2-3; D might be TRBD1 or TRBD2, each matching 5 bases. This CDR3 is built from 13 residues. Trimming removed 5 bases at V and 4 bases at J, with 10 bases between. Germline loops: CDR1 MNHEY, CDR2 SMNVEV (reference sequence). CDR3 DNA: TGTGCCAGCAGTGGGGGACGCCCAGATACGCAGTATTTT. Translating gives CASSGGRPDTQYF.